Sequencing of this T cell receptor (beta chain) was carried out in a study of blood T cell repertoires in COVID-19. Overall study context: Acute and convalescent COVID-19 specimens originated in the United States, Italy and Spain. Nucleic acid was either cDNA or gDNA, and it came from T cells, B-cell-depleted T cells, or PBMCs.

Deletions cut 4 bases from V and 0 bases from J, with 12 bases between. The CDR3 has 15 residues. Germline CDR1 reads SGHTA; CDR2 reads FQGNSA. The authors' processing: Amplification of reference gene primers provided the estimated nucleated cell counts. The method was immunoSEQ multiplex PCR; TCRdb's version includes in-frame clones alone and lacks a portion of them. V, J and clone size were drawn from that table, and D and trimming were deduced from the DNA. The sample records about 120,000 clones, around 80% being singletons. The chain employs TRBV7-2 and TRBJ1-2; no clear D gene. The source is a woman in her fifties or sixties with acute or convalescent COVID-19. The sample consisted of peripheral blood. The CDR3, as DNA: TGTGCCAGCAGCTCTAGCACGTTAACTAACTATGGCTACACCTTC. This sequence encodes CASSSSTLTNYGYTF.